This TCR beta chain came from a study of blood T cells in healthy people across ages. Turning to this clonotype: Its specificity is unknown.

Combining a sample-barcoded 5' primer with a J-beta primer mix, a second PCR ran for 7 to 11 cycles. TCRdb independently ran MiXCR on the 5' RACE reads; one entry per CDR3 protein. The sample has some 640,000 distinct CDR3 sequences; roughly 49% are singletons. The study's findings and limits: Shifts in expanded clonotypes may have been confounded by donor CMV status, which was unknown.

The junction had 13 bases not matched to a gene; V was cut back by 7 bases and J by 0 bases. The CDR3 is 17 residues long. Germline V gene lookup returns CDR1 DFQATT and CDR2 SNEGSKA (reference sequence). Roughly 10 milliliters of peripheral blood were drawn from each donor. The rearrangement joins TRBV20-1 to TRBJ2-2; TRBD2 matches 8 bases. Sequenced sample: blood. The receptor was derived from a woman aged 60 to 75 in good health. The DNA of the CDR3 is TGCAGTGGTAGGGGGGGGACTAGGAGCGCGAACACCGGGGAGCTGTTTTTT. This sequence encodes CSGRGGTRSANTGELFF.